These T cell receptor beta chains were read from a single sample in a study of blood T cell repertoires in COVID-19. Sequencing was performed with immunoSEQ multiplex PCR; in TCRdb, only in-frame clones are kept and a portion is missing. The sample shows around 290,000 clones, 88% of them seen only once. Sequencing used PBMCs or T cells enriched from blood (not recorded which). Receptors originate from a woman under 40 who had recovered from COVID-19. CDR3s include the opening cysteine and the closing phenylalanine or tryptophan. The D gene is left open where the match is weak. Rows give clone size only sometimes, using once, few, many, or a class for an expanded clone.

v_gene	j_gene	abundance	d_gene	CDR3nt	CDR3aa
TRBV5-1	TRBJ2-7	.	TRBD2	TGCGCCAGCAGCTTGGGGGGGACTAGCGGGTTTTCCTACGAGCAGTACTTC	CASSLGGTSGFSYEQYF
TRBV27	TRBJ2-1	.	TRBD2	TGTGCCAGCGTACCCTCGGCGGGAGAGGTGTCCTACAATGAGCAGTTCTTC	CASVPSAGEVSYNEQFF
TRBV15	TRBJ2-7	.	.	TGTGCCACCAGCAGAGATCACGACGGGTTAGGGGTTGGCTACGAGCAGTACTTC	CATSRDHDGLGVGYEQYF
TRBV20-1	TRBJ2-1	.	.	TGCAGTGCTAGTGGCCTAGTAGTCAATGAGCAGTTCTTC	CSASGLVVNEQFF
TRBV4-2	TRBJ2-1	once	TRBD1	TGTGCCAGCAGCCAAGATGCAGGGGGCCAGCAGTTCTTC	CASSQDAGGQQFF
TRBV9	TRBJ2-5	.	TRBD1	TGTGCCAGCAGCTTGAGGACAGGGGACCGAGAGACCCAGTACTTC	CASSLRTGDRETQYF
TRBV6-5	TRBJ2-3	once	.	TGTGCCAGCAGTACCGGGGATACGCAGTATTTT	CASSTGDTQYF
TRBV7-8	TRBJ2-1	.	TRBD2	TGTGCCAGCAGCCCCCGACTAGCGGGGCGGACTAATGAGCAGTTCTTC	CASSPRLAGRTNEQFF
TRBV19	TRBJ1-1	.	TRBD1	TGTGCCAGTACTCCACGCCCAGGGGGCCCCAACACTGAAGCTTTCTTT	CASTPRPGGPNTEAFF
TRBV7-5	TRBJ2-3	.	.	TGTGCCAGAAGCAAAGCTAGCGGGGGGTCCTTAGATACGCAGTATTTT	CARSKASGGSLDTQYF
TRBV19	TRBJ1-1	.	.	TGTGCCAGTAGTTTCGCAGGGGCGGGCACTGAAGCTTTCTTT	CASSFAGAGTEAFF
TRBV7-9	TRBJ2-2	.	TRBD2	TGTGCCAGCAGCTTACTGGCGGGAGGGAACACCGGGGAGCTGTTTTTT	CASSLLAGGNTGELFF
TRBV7-2	TRBJ1-1	.	TRBD1	TGTGCCAGCAGCCCGTGGGACAGCGAAGCTTTCTTT	CASSPWDSEAFF
TRBV2	TRBJ1-4	.	.	TGTGCCAGCAGACTCAGGGGAAATAATGAAAAACTGTTTTTT	CASRLRGNNEKLFF
TRBV5-1	TRBJ1-6	.	.	TGCGCCAGCAGCTTGCGGGAGTCCTCGAGCTCCTATAATTCACCCCTCCACTTT	CASSLRESSSSYNSPLHF
TRBV28	TRBJ2-1	.	TRBD2	TGTGCCAGCAGTTTACTTTCCGGACTAGAAGACAATGAGCAGTTCTTC	CASSLLSGLEDNEQFF
TRBV27	TRBJ1-4	.	.	TGTGCCAGCAGTTGGAACAGCGGAAATGAAAAACTGTTTTTT	CASSWNSGNEKLFF
TRBV9	TRBJ2-3	once	TRBD2	TGTGCCAGCAGCGTCCTTAGCGGGGGGGCGGGCACAGATACGCAGTATTTT	CASSVLSGGAGTDTQYF
TRBV10-3	TRBJ1-1	.	TRBD1	TGTGCCATCAGGAGACAGGGAAGCACTGAAGCTTTCTTT	CAIRRQGSTEAFF
TRBV9	TRBJ1-4	.	TRBD1	TGTGCCAGCAGCGTAGCAGGGGGGTGGGGTGAAAAACTGTTTTTT	CASSVAGGWGEKLFF
TRBV7-8	TRBJ2-7	.	.	TGTGCCAGCAGCTTAGCCGAGACAGGACCGTACGAGCAGTACTTC	CASSLAETGPYEQYF
TRBV10-3	TRBJ2-2	.	TRBD2	TGTGCCATCTCCCGTAGTAATAGCGGGAGAGGAAACACCGGGGAGCTGTTTTTT	CAISRSNSGRGNTGELFF
TRBV30	TRBJ1-2	.	TRBD1	TGTGCCTGGAGTGTGCCGGGACAGGGGTTTGGCTACACCTTC	CAWSVPGQGFGYTF
TRBV2	TRBJ2-1	.	.	TGTGCCAGCAGTGTGGCGGGACGGTACAATGAGCAGTTCTTC	CASSVAGRYNEQFF
TRBV18	TRBJ2-7	.	.	TGTGCCAGCTCACGCACAATGCTCTCTGAGCAGTACTTC	CASSRTMLSEQYF
TRBV28	TRBJ2-2	.	TRBD1	TGTGCCAGTGTAGGGGGCGCCGGGGAGCTGTTTTTT	CASVGGAGELFF
TRBV5-6	TRBJ2-7	.	.	TGTGCCAGCAGCTTCCAGGGTCGCGAGCAGTACTTC	CASSFQGREQYF
TRBV2	TRBJ1-6	.	.	TGTGCCAGCAGTGCAGGGGACCATTCACCCCTCCACTTT	CASSAGDHSPLHF
TRBV10-1	TRBJ2-3	.	TRBD2	TGCGCCAGCAGCGGACTAGCGGGACCAGATACGCAGTATTTT	CASSGLAGPDTQYF
TRBV11-3	TRBJ2-1	.	TRBD2	TGTGCCAGCAGCTTAGGGTTCTGGGGGGGTAAAGGTGAGCAGTTCTTC	CASSLGFWGGKGEQFF
TRBV30	TRBJ1-1	.	.	TGTGCCTGGAGTGTACTAGGCAGGGGCCTGAACACTGAAGCTTTCTTT	CAWSVLGRGLNTEAFF
TRBV28	TRBJ2-7	.	TRBD2	TGTGCCGTAACTAGCGGGACCACCTCCTACGAGCAGTACTTC	CAVTSGTTSYEQYF
TRBV18	TRBJ2-5	.	.	TGTGCCAGCTCACCAGGGCACTACCAAGAGACCCAGTACTTC	CASSPGHYQETQYF
TRBV28	TRBJ1-2	.	.	TGTGCCAGCAGTTTAGTACAGGGAATAAATGGCTACACCTTC	CASSLVQGINGYTF
TRBV12-2	TRBJ1-2	.	.	TGTGCAAGTCGCTTAGCGGTGGCAGCCCCGGAGCTCGGCTACACCTTC	CASRLAVAAPELGYTF
TRBV30	TRBJ2-4	.	TRBD2	TGTGCCTGGAAGCGGGGTTACAGACCCCCGGCCAAAAACATTCAGTACTTC	CAWKRGYRPPAKNIQYF
TRBV6-1	TRBJ2-1	.	.	TGTGCCAGCAGTGACAGGGTTAGTTCCTACAATGAGCAGTTCTTC	CASSDRVSSYNEQFF
TRBV7-9	TRBJ1-5	.	TRBD1	TGTGCCAGCAGCCTACAAGGGGGCCAGCCCCAGCATTTT	CASSLQGGQPQHF
TRBV19	TRBJ2-7	.	TRBD1	TGTGCCAGTAGTAGTGGGACAGGGGGCTACGGGCTGTACTTC	CASSSGTGGYGLYF
TRBV7-2	TRBJ1-4	.	TRBD1	TGTGCCAGCAGCTTAGGGGACAGGGGACTTAATGAAAAACTGTTTTTT	CASSLGDRGLNEKLFF
TRBV28	TRBJ1-2	.	TRBD1	TGTGCCATCAGAATCGCCAGGGGGTATGGCTACACCTTC	CAIRIARGYGYTF
TRBV4-3	TRBJ2-1	.	TRBD2	TGCGCCAGCAGCCAAGATTTTGGGCCCGGGGGGGCCGTTAGCTACAATGAGCAGTTCTTC	CASSQDFGPGGAVSYNEQFF
TRBV19	TRBJ2-1	once	.	TGTGCCAGTAGTGCTCAGGCGTACTACAATGAGCAGTTCTTC	CASSAQAYYNEQFF
TRBV20-1	TRBJ1-1	.	TRBD1	TGCAGTGACAGGGGACGGACTGAAGCTTTCTTT	CSDRGRTEAFF
TRBV5-1	TRBJ2-5	.	.	TGCGCCAGCAGCGCTCAATTCCGGGGTCAAGAGACCCAGTACTTC	CASSAQFRGQETQYF
TRBV9	TRBJ2-1	.	TRBD2	TGTGCCAGCAGCGTAGCGTTGGGCGGGAGCCCCTCTCGCTCTTACAATGAGCAGTTCTTC	CASSVALGGSPSRSYNEQFF
TRBV7-9	TRBJ1-2	once	.	TGTGCCAGCAGCTCCGGCCGGGATGGCTACACCTTC	CASSSGRDGYTF
TRBV19	TRBJ2-3	.	.	TGTGCCAGTAGCCAGGGAAGCGGCACAGATACGCAGTATTTT	CASSQGSGTDTQYF
TRBV10-1	TRBJ2-1	.	.	TGCGCCAGCAGCCCCACTAGACGTTGGTCCTACAATGAGCAGTTCTTC	CASSPTRRWSYNEQFF
TRBV27	TRBJ1-1	.	TRBD1	TGTGCCAGCAGTTTGGGACCCGGGACAGGGGGCCGGGTGGGAGCTTTCTTT	CASSLGPGTGGRVGAFF
TRBV5-1	TRBJ1-5	.	TRBD1	TGCGCCAGCAGCTCCGGGACAGGGCGAAATCAGCCCCAGCATTTT	CASSSGTGRNQPQHF
TRBV2	TRBJ1-2	.	TRBD1	TGTGCCAGCTCAGGGGGCAACTATGGCTACACCTTC	CASSGGNYGYTF